This is a list of T cell receptor beta chains from one sample in a study of CD8+CD57+ T cells in acquired aplastic anemia. TCRdb called the reads again in MiXCR, with one record for every CDR3 protein. Here the sample spans some 200,000 distinct CDR3 sequences, roughly 50% being singletons. The specimen sequenced was sorted CD4+, CD8+, or CD8+CD57+ T cells (not recorded which) from PBMCs. The source is a human donor with aplastic anemia. CDR3s include the opening cysteine and the closing phenylalanine or tryptophan. D genes are given only for firm matches. Only part of the rows carry a size: once, few, many, or a class if the clone is expanded.

v_call,clone_size,d_call,j_call,cdr3_nt,cdr3_aa
TRBV24-1,many,TRBD1,TRBJ2-2,TGTGCCACCAGTGAACAGGGGGTAAATTTTCTGGCGAACACCGGGGAGCTGTTTTTT,CATSEQGVNFLANTGELFF
TRBV2,NA,TRBD1,TRBJ1-2,TGTGCCAGCAGTGAGCACAGGGGTGGCTATGGCTACACCTTC,CASSEHRGGYGYTF
TRBV9,once,NA,TRBJ2-3,TGTGCCAGCAGCGTGTCGCCGAGCACAGATACGCAGTATTTT,CASSVSPSTDTQYF
TRBV11-3,NA,NA,TRBJ2-7,TGTGCCAGCAGTCGCGACAGGTACTCCTACGAGCAGTACTTC,CASSRDRYSYEQYF
TRBV24-1,few,NA,TRBJ2-7,TGTGCCACCAGTGATCCAAAAGGCGAGCAGTACTTC,CATSDPKGEQYF
TRBV19,many,NA,TRBJ1-1,TGTGCCAGTAAACAAGGCGGGCCCACTGAAGCTTTCTTT,CASKQGGPTEAFF
TRBV20-1,many,NA,TRBJ2-7,TGCAGTGCTAGAGATCTAGACACCTACGAGCAGTACTTC,CSARDLDTYEQYF
TRBV7-8,NA,NA,TRBJ2-1,TGTGCCAGCAGCTTAGCAGGAAGGGAGCAGTTCTTC,CASSLAGREQFF
TRBV29-1,NA,NA,TRBJ2-1,TGCAGCGTTGAAAACACAGGACTACCGAAAACCTACAATGAGCAGTTCTTC,CSVENTGLPKTYNEQFF
TRBV29-1,NA,TRBD1,TRBJ1-2,TGCAGCGTTCGGACAGGGGACTATGGCTACACCTTC,CSVRTGDYGYTF
TRBV2,many,NA,TRBJ1-1,TGTGCCAGCAGAACGATGGGACGGACGAACACTGAAGCTTTCTTT,CASRTMGRTNTEAFF
TRBV19,few,NA,TRBJ2-7,TGTGCCAGTAGTATGGGGTACGAGCAGTACTTC,CASSMGYEQYF
TRBV7-2,many,NA,TRBJ1-2,TGTGCCAGCAGCCACTTTAGGTCTGGCTACACCTTC,CASSHFRSGYTF
TRBV10-3,NA,NA,TRBJ2-2,TGTGCCATCAGTGAGTCCCCCGAGGGGAGCCGCCCCTCCGGGGAGCTGTTTTTT,CAISESPEGSRPSGELFF
TRBV15,few,NA,TRBJ1-2,TGTGCCACCGGGACACTACCTGGGAATGGCTACACCTTC,CATGTLPGNGYTF
TRBV12-3/TRBV12-4,many,NA,TRBJ2-7,TGTGCCAGCAGTTTAGGGACAATTGGCTACGAGCAGTACTTC,CASSLGTIGYEQYF
TRBV11-2,many,NA,TRBJ2-3,TGTGCCAGCAGCTTGCTTCCTACTAGCACAGATACGCAGTATTTT,CASSLLPTSTDTQYF
TRBV19,NA,NA,TRBJ1-1,TGTGCCAGTAGTATATGGGGGAACACTGAAGCTTTCTTT,CASSIWGNTEAFF
TRBV20-1,many,TRBD1,TRBJ2-5,TGCAGTGGACAGGGAGACGAGACCCAGTACTTC,CSGQGDETQYF
TRBV10-3,many,TRBD1,TRBJ1-1,TGTGCCTCTCGGACAGGGGGAGGGAACACTGAAGCTTTCTTT,CASRTGGGNTEAFF
TRBV10-3,NA,TRBD1,TRBJ1-1,TGTGCCATCAGTCGGACTGGACAGGACGGAGACACTGAAGCTTTCTTT,CAISRTGQDGDTEAFF
TRBV28,few,NA,TRBJ2-2,TGTGCCAGCCTGTCACAGAACACCGGGGAGCTGTTTTTT,CASLSQNTGELFF
TRBV20-1,few,NA,TRBJ1-6,TGCAGTGCTACCGGAGAGCTCCACTATAATTCACCCCTCCACTTT,CSATGELHYNSPLHF
TRBV19,once,NA,TRBJ1-6,TGTGCCAGTAGGACCGCCAAGAGGGGTTCACCCCTCCACTTT,CASRTAKRGSPLHF
TRBV25-1,few,NA,TRBJ2-3,TGTGCCAGCAGCCAAGGAGCCCTACAGTCAAGAGATACGCAGTATTTT,CASSQGALQSRDTQYF
TRBV2,many,NA,TRBJ2-6,TGTGCCAGCAGTGAGAGGAAAGGGATCAGTACCTCTGGGGCCAACGTCCTGACTTTC,CASSERKGISTSGANVLTF
TRBV7-9,few,NA,TRBJ2-5,TGTGCCAGCAGCTTACAGGATTGGGAGACCCAGTACTTC,CASSLQDWETQYF
TRBV20-1,NA,TRBD2,TRBJ2-3,TGCAGTGCTTGTTCGTGGGACTACCCCACAGATACGCAGTATTTT,CSACSWDYPTDTQYF
TRBV29-1,NA,NA,TRBJ1-1,TGCAGCGTTGTTAGCGGCGGTGAAGCTTTCTTT,CSVVSGGEAFF
TRBV10-3,many,TRBD1,TRBJ2-7,TGTGCCATCAGGGAACGGGACAGGGGGCGCGGGCAGTACTTC,CAIRERDRGRGQYF
TRBV7-3,once,NA,TRBJ1-1,TGTGCCAGCAGCTCCGCGCCTGAAGGGCAAGCTTTCTTT,CASSSAPEGQAFF